The present entry profiles one TCR beta chain with its context. The sample originates from a study of PD-1 blockade in classical Hodgkin lymphoma. Time point of the sample: cycle 4 day 1 (C4D1), after less than seven weeks of nivolumab. There was relapse after autologous stem cell transplantation in every patient, and there was variation in brentuximab vedotin exposure. PBMCs, once thawed, yielded CD8+ T cells isolated by magnetic negative selection. Trimming removed 3 bases from V and 6 bases from J, with 9 bases in between. Germline loops: CDR1 MNHEY, CDR2 SMNVEV (reference sequence). CDR3 length: 12 residues. Generated by immunoSEQ multiplex PCR, the TCRdb table keeps only in-frame clones and is missing some. The sample lists about 15,000 clones, roughly 89% occurring once.

V usage is TRBV27 and J usage is TRBJ2-7; weak D call: TRBD1 (5 bases). This receptor was taken from a human donor with classical Hodgkin lymphoma. The material sequenced was CD8+ T cells from blood, taken before the fourth cycle of nivolumab. CDR3: CASSFVGREQYF. DNA of the CDR3: TGTGCCAGCAGTTTTGTGGGGCGCGAGCAGTACTTC.